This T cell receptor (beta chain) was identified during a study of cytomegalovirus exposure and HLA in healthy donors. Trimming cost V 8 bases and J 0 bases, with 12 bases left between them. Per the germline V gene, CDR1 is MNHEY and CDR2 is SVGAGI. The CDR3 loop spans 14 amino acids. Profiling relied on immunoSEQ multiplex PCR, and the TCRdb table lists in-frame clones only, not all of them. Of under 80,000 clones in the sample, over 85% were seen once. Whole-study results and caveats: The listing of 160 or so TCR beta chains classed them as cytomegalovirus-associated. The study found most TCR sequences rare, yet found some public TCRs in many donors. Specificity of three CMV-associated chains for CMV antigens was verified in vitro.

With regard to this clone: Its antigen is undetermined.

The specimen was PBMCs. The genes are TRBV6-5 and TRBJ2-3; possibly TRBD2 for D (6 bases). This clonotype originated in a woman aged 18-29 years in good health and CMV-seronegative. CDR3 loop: CASRGDSSTDTQYF. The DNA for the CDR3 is TGTGCCAGCCGTGGGGACTCTAGCACAGATACGCAGTATTTT.